A selection of T cell receptor beta chains follows, all from one sample in a study of cytomegalovirus exposure and HLA in healthy donors. Clones were sequenced by immunoSEQ multiplex PCR, and TCRdb holds only the in-frame ones, with some missing. Here the sample spans 100,000 to 150,000 clones, around 78% being singletons. Sequencing used PBMCs. The receptors were gathered from a man aged 40-50 years in good health and CMV-seronegative. Each CDR3 is given with its conserved first and last residue. Fields, in order: J gene, V gene, CDR3 protein.

TRBJ2-5 | TRBV5-6 | CASSFRRGETQYF
TRBJ2-5 | TRBV6-4 | CASSRGAQETQYF
TRBJ1-5 | TRBV19 | CASGQGNQPQHF
TRBJ2-3 | TRBV9 | CASSPHGGAGDTQYF
TRBJ1-1 | TRBV18 | CASSPFSTGWSTEAFF
TRBJ1-1 | TRBV18 | CASSQAVDNAEAFF
TRBJ1-2 | TRBV5-4 | CASTNRALYGYTF
TRBJ2-7 | TRBV5-5 | CASSLAGSGYEQYF
TRBJ2-1 | TRBV5-6 | CASSLFGGPDNEQFF
TRBJ1-1 | TRBV6-5 | CASSYGPKAFF
TRBJ1-1 | TRBV7-2 | CASSLVAQLEAFF
TRBJ1-2 | TRBV7-2 | CASSSFEGRGYTF
TRBJ1-5 | TRBV6-6 | CASSLIGSQVNQPQHF
TRBJ2-7 | TRBV6-5 | CASSGTGFYEQYF
TRBJ2-3 | TRBV11-3 | CASSCLGRKTDTQYF
TRBJ2-7 | TRBV4-3 | CASSQGTGPTYEQYF
TRBJ1-1 | TRBV12-5 | CASGLGGWAEAFF
TRBJ1-5 | TRBV28 | CASSLLAVNQPQHF
TRBJ1-5 | TRBV6-6 | CASSAEGANQPQHF
TRBJ2-1 | TRBV5-1 | CASSLEGQGLYNEQFF
TRBJ1-5 | TRBV28 | CASKKIGGPQHF
TRBJ2-7 | TRBV29-1 | CSARLAGNYEQYF
TRBJ2-7 | TRBV7-2 | CASNPFGEGAGEQYF
TRBJ1-1 | TRBV5-6 | CASSPGVTEAFF
TRBJ2-2 | TRBV7-8 | CASSSTSIGTGELFF
TRBJ1-1 | TRBV19 | CASSPANRQVPEAFF
TRBJ1-4 | TRBV19 | CASSAGRSHEKLFF
TRBJ1-1 | TRBV28 | CASNLDPGQVEAFF
TRBJ1-2 | TRBV7-2 | CASSLVVYGYTF
TRBJ2-2 | TRBV7-2 | CASSLGATLPGELFF
TRBJ2-1 | TRBV19 | CASGPGQGLNEQFF
TRBJ1-5 | TRBV7-2 | CASSPSVGGQPQHF
TRBJ1-1 | TRBV29-1 | CSVSKTGKGAFF
TRBJ1-4 | TRBV5-1 | CASSLVGGRTEKLFF
TRBJ2-7 | TRBV5-6 | CASSLIASYEQYF
TRBJ1-1 | TRBV19 | CASSPRFSGSAEAFF
TRBJ1-1 | TRBV6-5 | CASSYYRGLDTEAFF
TRBJ2-5 | TRBV6-5 | CASRKLAGAETQYF
TRBJ1-6 | TRBV5-6 | CASSPRDRGRSPLHF
TRBJ1-2 | TRBV2 | CASAGQGRIVGTF
TRBJ2-7 | TRBV20-1 | CMVGGGYEQYF
TRBJ1-2 | TRBV10-3 | CAITGGTGNYGYTF